This T cell receptor beta chain was found in a study of blood T cell repertoires in COVID-19. Study as a whole: The samples span acute and convalescent COVID-19 from the United States, Italy and Spain.

Those enrolled in Seattle joined during active infection and were followed longitudinally afterward. The CDR3 has 12 residues. Trimming removed 5 bases from V and 11 bases from J, with 13 bases in between. Germline lookup yields CDR1 MDHEN and CDR2 SYDVKM. Sequencing was performed with immunoSEQ multiplex PCR; in TCRdb, only in-frame clones are kept and a portion is missing. Seen here are approximately 160,000 clones, more than 85% observed once, and the top ten hold 0.55% to 0.6%. This receptor was taken from a man aged 55 to 70 with COVID-19, enrolled during active disease. The genes are TRBV28 and TRBJ1-5; D is unclear. Material: peripheral blood. In DNA form, the CDR3 reads TGTGCCAGCAGTGCCCCAAAATCAGCCCAGCATTTT. It yields the protein CASSAPKSAQHF. The whole variable domain, remainder taken from reference TRBV28 and TRBJ1-5, is DVKVTQSSRYLVKRTGEKVFLECVQDMDHENMFWYRQDPGLGLRLIYFSYDVKMKEKGDIPEGYSVSREKKERFSLILESASTNQTSMYLCASSAPKSAQHFGDGTRLSIL.